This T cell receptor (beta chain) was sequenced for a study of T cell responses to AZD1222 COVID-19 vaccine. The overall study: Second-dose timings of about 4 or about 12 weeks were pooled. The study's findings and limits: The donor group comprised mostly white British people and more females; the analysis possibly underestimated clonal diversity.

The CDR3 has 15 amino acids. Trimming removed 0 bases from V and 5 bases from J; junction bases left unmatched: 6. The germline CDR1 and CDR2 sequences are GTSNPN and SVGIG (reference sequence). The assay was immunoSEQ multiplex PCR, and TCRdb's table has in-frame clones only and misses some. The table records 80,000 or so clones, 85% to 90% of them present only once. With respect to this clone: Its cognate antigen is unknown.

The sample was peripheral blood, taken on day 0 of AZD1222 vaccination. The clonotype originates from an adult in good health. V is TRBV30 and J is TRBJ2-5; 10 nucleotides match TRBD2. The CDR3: CAWSVSGGAFETQYF. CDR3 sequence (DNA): TGTGCCTGGAGTGTCAGCGGGGGGGCCTTTGAGACCCAGTACTTC.